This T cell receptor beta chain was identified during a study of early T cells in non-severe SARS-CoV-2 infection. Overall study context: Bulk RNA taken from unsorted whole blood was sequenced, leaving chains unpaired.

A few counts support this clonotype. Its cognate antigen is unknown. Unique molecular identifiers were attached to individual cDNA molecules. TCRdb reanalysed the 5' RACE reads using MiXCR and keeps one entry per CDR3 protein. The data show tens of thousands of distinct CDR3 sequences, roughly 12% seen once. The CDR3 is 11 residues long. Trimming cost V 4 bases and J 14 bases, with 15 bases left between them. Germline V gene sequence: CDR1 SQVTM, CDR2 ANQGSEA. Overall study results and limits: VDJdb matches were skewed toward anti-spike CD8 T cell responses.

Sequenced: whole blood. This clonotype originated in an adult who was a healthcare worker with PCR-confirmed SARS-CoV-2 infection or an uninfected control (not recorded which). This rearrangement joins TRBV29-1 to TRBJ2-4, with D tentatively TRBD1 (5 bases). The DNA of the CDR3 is TGCAGCGTTGGCCCTCAGGGTCCGAAGTACTTC. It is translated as CSVGPQGPKYF.